This T cell receptor (beta chain) stems from a study of control samples from healthy donors and cancer patients. The method was immunoSEQ multiplex PCR; TCRdb's version includes in-frame clones alone and lacks a portion of them. The sample comprises around 90,000 clones, around nine tenths of which are singletons, and around 21% rests with the top ten. There are 15 residues in the CDR3. Germline CDR1 is SGHNT and CDR2 is YENEEA. The junction had 5 bases not matched to a gene; V was cut back by 1 base and J by 9 bases. V gene TRBV11-3 combines with J gene TRBJ2-1, with TRBD2 matching over 11 bases. This clonotype was sampled from a man under 40 in good health. Sequenced material: blood. The CDR3 coding sequence is TGTGCCAGCAGCTTAGGTGGGACTAGCGGACTTGAGCAGTTCTTC. Encoded protein: CASSLGGTSGLEQFF.